These T cell receptor beta chains were read from a single sample in a study of breast tumors, draining lymph nodes, adjacent tissues. TCRdb re-called the multiplex PCR reads through MiXCR, storing one row per CDR3 protein. The table records about 180,000 distinct CDR3 sequences, around a third of them present only once. The source material was axillary lymph node tissue. These receptors were collected from a female donor with breast cancer. Some clones in this sample may be carry-over from other donors' samples. CDR3s include the opening cysteine and the closing phenylalanine or tryptophan. A D gene is named only where the DNA matches it firmly. Expanded clones get a size class; other rows say once, few or many, or leave the size out.

j_call	d_call	clone_size	v_call	cdr3_aa	cdr3_nt
TRBJ1-6	NA	NA	TRBV9	CASSALRDTLPGSSYNSPLHF	TGTGCCAGCAGCGCCCTCCGGGACACCTTACCGGGGAGCTCCTATAATTCACCCCTCCACTTT
TRBJ2-3	NA	NA	TRBV12-3/TRBV12-4	CATGGNTTDTQYF	TGTGCCACCGGGGGAAATACCACAGATACGCAGTATTTT
TRBJ2-7	NA	few	TRBV11-2	CAGSLGHSYEQYF	TGTGCCGGCAGCTTAGGCCACTCCTACGAGCAGTACTTC
TRBJ1-5	TRBD1	once	TRBV25-1	CASSTEGQGANQPQHF	TGTGCCAGCAGTACCGAGGGACAGGGGGCGAATCAGCCCCAGCATTTT
TRBJ1-2	NA	many	TRBV29-1	CSVEDSNYGYTF	TGCAGCGTTGAAGACAGTAACTATGGCTACACCTTC
TRBJ2-5	NA	NA	TRBV6-2/TRBV6-3	CASSYLGPQYF	TGTGCCAGCAGTTACTTGGGGCCCCAGTACTTC
TRBJ1-3	NA	many	TRBV7-6	CASSPGSSGNTIYF	TGTGCCAGCAGCCCAGGGAGCTCTGGAAACACCATATATTTT
TRBJ1-5	NA	many	TRBV5-8	CASSVEAAYSNQPQHF	TGTGCCAGCAGCGTGGAGGCCGCATATAGCAATCAGCCCCAGCATTTT
TRBJ2-7	TRBD2	many	TRBV4-2	CASSQDRVAGDEQYF	TGTGCCAGCAGCCAAGATCGGGTAGCGGGAGACGAGCAGTACTTC
TRBJ2-7	NA	NA	TRBV30	CAWRGGRAVQYF	TGTGCCTGGAGAGGGGGGAGGGCCGTGCAGTACTTC
TRBJ2-1	NA	few	TRBV6-5	CASSYDGGPNNEQFF	TGTGCCAGCAGTTACGATGGAGGGCCAAACAATGAGCAGTTCTTC
TRBJ1-6	NA	NA	TRBV20-1	CSAKGRTNSPLHF	TGCAGTGCTAAGGGGCGGACCAATTCACCCCTCCACTTT
TRBJ1-4	NA	NA	TRBV20-1	CSARQVGGEKLFF	TGCAGTGCCAGACAGGTAGGGGGGGAAAAACTGTTTTTT
TRBJ1-3	NA	many	TRBV12-3/TRBV12-4	CARRVGNTIYF	TGTGCCCGGAGGGTTGGAAACACCATATATTTT
TRBJ2-5	TRBD2	NA	TRBV6-1	CASRGLAGRGSEAQYF	TGTGCCAGCCGGGGACTAGCGGGAAGAGGGTCGGAGGCCCAGTACTTC
TRBJ2-6	NA	once	TRBV2	CASRGTGGGGANVLTF	TGTGCCAGCAGAGGGACCGGAGGTGGCGGGGCCAACGTCCTGACTTTC
TRBJ2-1	TRBD2	once	TRBV20-1	CSASRRGGLPEQLF	TGCAGTGCCTCTAGGCGGGGGGGCTTGCCTGAGCAGCTCTTC
TRBJ1-6	NA	many	TRBV2	CASRGSTYNSPLHF	TGTGCCAGCAGGGGAAGTACCTATAATTCACCCCTCCACTTT
TRBJ2-7	NA	many	TRBV10-3	CAISAGNRDAYEQYF	TGTGCCATCAGTGCGGGGAACAGGGACGCCTACGAGCAGTACTTC
TRBJ2-3	TRBD2	many	TRBV7-9	CASSSPGGGLAGGRDTQYF	TGTGCCAGCAGCTCCCCCGGGGGGGGACTAGCGGGGGGAAGAGATACGCAGTATTTT
TRBJ1-2	NA	many	TRBV12-3/TRBV12-4	CASSPINVGERGYTF	TGTGCCAGCAGCCCGATTAACGTGGGGGAGAGGGGCTACACCTTC
TRBJ2-7	TRBD2	many	TRBV11-1	CASSPPGLVVYEQYF	TGTGCCAGCAGCCCTCCGGGACTAGTAGTTTACGAGCAGTACTTC
TRBJ1-2	NA	many	TRBV9	CASSVVSGAEGYTF	TGTGCCAGCAGCGTAGTGTCAGGGGCGGAAGGCTACACCTTC
TRBJ2-2	NA	many	TRBV4-2	CASSRGGELFF	TGTGCCAGCAGCCGTGGCGGGGAGCTGTTTTTT
TRBJ2-7	NA	many	TRBV6-1	CASRQARDYEQYF	TGTGCCAGTAGACAGGCGAGAGACTACGAGCAGTACTTC
TRBJ2-7	TRBD2	NA	TRBV20-1	CSASRKRTSGRDEQYF	TGCAGTGCTAGTCGTAAAAGGACTAGCGGGCGCGACGAGCAGTACTTC
TRBJ2-7	NA	many	TRBV9	CASSPSGYEQYF	TGTGCCAGCAGCCCAAGTGGGTACGAGCAGTACTTC
TRBJ1-4	NA	many	TRBV7-9	CASSSLDGTEKLFF	TGTGCCAGCAGCTCCCTGGACGGGACAGAAAAACTGTTTTTT
TRBJ2-1	TRBD2	NA	TRBV7-2	CASSLVLAGWVAGLIGFF	TGTGCCAGCAGCTTAGTACTAGCGGGGTGGGTAGCGGGACTTATCGGGTTCTTC
TRBJ1-1	NA	NA	TRBV19	CASSILVGGGEAFF	TGTGCCAGTAGTATATTGGTAGGCGGGGGTGAAGCTTTCTTT
TRBJ2-2	TRBD1	many	TRBV11-2	CASSLSRGPGQGTGGELFF	TGTGCCAGCAGCTTATCTCGCGGCCCGGGACAGGGTACAGGCGGGGAGCTGTTTTTT
TRBJ1-4	NA	NA	TRBV7-9	CASSWGDEKLFF	TGTGCCAGCAGCTGGGGGGATGAAAAACTGTTTTTT
TRBJ1-4	NA	NA	TRBV11-3	CASSLGKSNEKLFF	TGTGCCAGCAGCTTAGGAAAGAGTAATGAAAAACTGTTTTTT
TRBJ2-5	NA	NA	TRBV20-1	CSARGFLQGTDTQYF	TGCAGTGCTAGAGGGTTTCTACAGGGAACAGATACGCAGTACTTC
TRBJ1-1	NA	once	TRBV7-6	CASSLGWDPTGAFF	TGTGCCAGCAGCTTAGGTTGGGACCCCACGGGAGCTTTCTTT
TRBJ2-1	TRBD1	many	TRBV4-1	CASSQELWDRDPYNEQFF	TGCGCCAGCAGCCAAGAATTGTGGGACAGGGACCCCTACAATGAGCAGTTCTTC
TRBJ1-2	TRBD1	many	TRBV19	CASIPTGTANYGYTF	TGTGCCAGTATTCCGACCGGGACAGCTAACTATGGCTACACCTTC
TRBJ2-2	TRBD2	NA	TRBV7-2	CASIAGGTGELFF	TGTGCCAGCATCGCGGGGGGTACCGGGGAGCTGTTTTTT
TRBJ2-5	NA	NA	TRBV20-1	CSVDLGGHQETQYF	TGCAGTGTTGACCTTGGGGGCCACCAAGAGACCCAGTACTTC
TRBJ1-2	NA	many	TRBV5-6	CASSPTGQLTNYGYTF	TGTGCCAGCAGCCCAACAGGGCAGCTAACTAACTATGGCTACACCTTC
TRBJ2-3	NA	many	TRBV6-2/TRBV6-3	CAHRGIRGDTQYF	TGTGCCCACCGTGGGATCCGAGGAGATACGCAGTATTTT
TRBJ1-3	NA	many	TRBV7-2	CASSLGSNSGNTIYF	TGTGCCAGCAGCTTAGGTTCCAACTCTGGAAACACCATATATTTT
TRBJ1-5	TRBD1	NA	TRBV12-3/TRBV12-4	CASSKGQGGHQPQHF	TGTGCCAGCAGCAAGGGACAGGGGGGGCATCAGCCCCAGCATTTT
TRBJ1-4	NA	many	TRBV27	CASSLRQRNEKLFF	TGTGCCAGCAGTCTCCGACAGAGGAATGAAAAACTGTTTTTT
TRBJ2-2	NA	NA	TRBV3-1	CASSIPGLAFTGELFF	TGTGCCAGCAGTATTCCTGGTCTAGCGTTCACCGGGGAGCTGTTTTTT
TRBJ1-2	NA	many	TRBV7-9	CASSLGGPYGYTF	TGTGCCAGCAGCTTAGGGGGACCTTATGGCTACACCTTC